The clone carrying this T cell receptor beta chain has more than one count but fewer than ten. No antigen is known for it. This entry belongs to a study of tissue T cells after allogeneic stem cell transplantation. Notes on the study in general: Anatomically similar tissues had similar TCR repertoires within each patient. Alloreactivity or antigen specificity of tissue TCRs was not determined; some clones might be host cells.

The CDR3 consists of 14 residues. Germline CDR1 and CDR2: MDHEN and SYDVKM. V was trimmed by 5 bases and J by 0 bases, leaving 7 bases between them. TCRbeta CDR3 was sequenced at survey depth with template counts. The method was immunoSEQ multiplex PCR; TCRdb's version includes in-frame clones alone and lacks a portion of them. The sample lists approximately 6,300 clones; 55% to 65% were seen once. The rearrangement links TRBV28 to TRBJ1-4; the D gene is possibly TRBD1 (5 bases). This sample comprised duodenum tissue, obtained at autopsy. The receptor was derived from a woman aged 18 to 49 with breast cancer. The CDR3 spells CASSATATNEKLFF. The CDR3, as DNA: TGTGCCAGCAGTGCGACAGCAACTAATGAAAAACTGTTTTTT.